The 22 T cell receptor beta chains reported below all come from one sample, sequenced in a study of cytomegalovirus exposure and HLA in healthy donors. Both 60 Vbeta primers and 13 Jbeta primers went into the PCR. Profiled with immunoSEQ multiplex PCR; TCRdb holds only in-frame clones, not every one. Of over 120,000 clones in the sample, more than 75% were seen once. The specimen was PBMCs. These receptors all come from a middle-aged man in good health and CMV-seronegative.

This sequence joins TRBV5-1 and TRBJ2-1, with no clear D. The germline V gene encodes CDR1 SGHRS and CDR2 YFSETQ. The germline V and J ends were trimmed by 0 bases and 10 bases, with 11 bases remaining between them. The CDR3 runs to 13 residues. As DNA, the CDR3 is TGCGCCAGCAGCTTGGGACGCCCCGGGGAGCAGTTCTTC. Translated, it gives CASSLGRPGEQFF.

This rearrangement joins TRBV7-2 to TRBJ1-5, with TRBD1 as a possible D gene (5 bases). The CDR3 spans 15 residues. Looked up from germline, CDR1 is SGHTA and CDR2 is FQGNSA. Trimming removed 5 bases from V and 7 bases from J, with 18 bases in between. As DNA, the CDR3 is TGTGCCAGCAGCCCCGACAGCGCGTCAATCCAGCCCCAGCATTTT. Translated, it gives CASSPDSASIQPQHF.

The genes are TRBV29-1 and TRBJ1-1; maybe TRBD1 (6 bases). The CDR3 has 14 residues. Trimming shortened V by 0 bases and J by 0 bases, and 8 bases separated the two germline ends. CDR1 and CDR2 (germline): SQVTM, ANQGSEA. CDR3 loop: CSVEETGLNTEAFF. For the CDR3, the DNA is TGCAGCGTTGAAGAGACAGGCCTGAACACTGAAGCTTTCTTT.

The CDR3 here is CASSPRAGGGQPQHF. As DNA, the CDR3 is TGTGCCAGCTCACCAAGGGCAGGGGGTGGACAGCCCCAGCATTTT. V is TRBV18 and J is TRBJ1-5, with TRBD1 identical over 7 bases. V was clipped by 2 bases and J by 7 bases; unmatched bases: 8. The V gene's germline CDR1 is KGHSH and CDR2 LQKENI. This CDR3 contains 15 residues.

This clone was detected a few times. The CDR3 spells CASSLDRYTGELFF. The DNA for the CDR3 is TGTGCCAGCAGCTTGGACAGGTACACCGGGGAGCTGTTTTTT. The chain uses TRBV5-4 and TRBJ2-2, with a tentative D call TRBD1 (5 bases). Germline values: CDR1 SGHNT, CDR2 YYREEE (reference sequence). Trimming took off 0 bases at V and 3 bases at J, with 6 bases between the two ends. This CDR3 is built from 14 residues.

The CDR3: CASSVAGVMGETQYF. CDR3 nucleotide sequence: TGTGCCAGCAGCGTAGCGGGGGTAATGGGAGAGACCCAGTACTTC. The chain uses TRBV9 and TRBJ2-5, with D maybe TRBD2 (6 bases). CDR1 is SGDLS, CDR2 YYNGEE, per germline. With 0 bases removed from V and 4 bases from J, the gap between germline ends came to 13 bases. The CDR3 runs to 15 residues.

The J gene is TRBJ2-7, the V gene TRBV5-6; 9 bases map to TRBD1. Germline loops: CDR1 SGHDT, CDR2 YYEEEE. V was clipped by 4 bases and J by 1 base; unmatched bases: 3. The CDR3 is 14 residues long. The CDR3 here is CASSGTGNSYEQYF. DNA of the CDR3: TGTGCCAGCAGCGGGACAGGGAATTCCTACGAGCAGTACTTC.

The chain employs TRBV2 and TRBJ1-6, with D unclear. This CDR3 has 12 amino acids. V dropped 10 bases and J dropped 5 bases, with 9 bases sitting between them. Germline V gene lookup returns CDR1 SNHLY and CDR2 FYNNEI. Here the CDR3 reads CAKSGDNSPLHF. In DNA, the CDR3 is TGTGCCAAATCAGGTGATAATTCACCCCTCCACTTT.

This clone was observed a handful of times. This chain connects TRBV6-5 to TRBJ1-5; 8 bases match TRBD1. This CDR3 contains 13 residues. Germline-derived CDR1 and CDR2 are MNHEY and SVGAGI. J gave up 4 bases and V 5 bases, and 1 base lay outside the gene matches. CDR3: CASSRQGNQPQHF. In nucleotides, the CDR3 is TGTGCCAGCAGTCGACAGGGGAATCAGCCCCAGCATTTT.

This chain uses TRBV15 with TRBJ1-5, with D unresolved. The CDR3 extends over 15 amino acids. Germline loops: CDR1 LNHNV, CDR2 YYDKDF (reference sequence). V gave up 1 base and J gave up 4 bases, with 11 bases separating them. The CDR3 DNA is TGTGCCACCAGCAGAGGCGAGAGGGTGAATCAGCCCCAGCATTTT. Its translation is CATSRGERVNQPQHF.

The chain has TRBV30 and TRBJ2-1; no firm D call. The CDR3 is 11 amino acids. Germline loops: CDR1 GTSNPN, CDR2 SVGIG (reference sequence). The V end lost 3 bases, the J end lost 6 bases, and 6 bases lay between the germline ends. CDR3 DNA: TGTGCCTGGAGCGTCGGCAATGAGCAGTTCTTC. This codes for CAWSVGNEQFF.

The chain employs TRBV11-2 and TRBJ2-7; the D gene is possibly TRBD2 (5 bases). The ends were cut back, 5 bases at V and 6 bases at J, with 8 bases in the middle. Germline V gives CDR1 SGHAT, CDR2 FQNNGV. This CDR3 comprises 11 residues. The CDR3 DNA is TGTGCCAGCAGCACCGGAGGCGAGCAGTACTTC. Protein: CASSTGGEQYF.

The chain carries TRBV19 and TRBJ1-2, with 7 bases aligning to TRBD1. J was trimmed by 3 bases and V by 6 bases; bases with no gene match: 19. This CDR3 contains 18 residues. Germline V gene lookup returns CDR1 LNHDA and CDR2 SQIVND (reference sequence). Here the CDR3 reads CASRSGLDRDTTYYGYTF. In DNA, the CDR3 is TGTGCCAGTAGATCGGGACTAGACAGGGACACAACTTACTATGGCTACACCTTC.

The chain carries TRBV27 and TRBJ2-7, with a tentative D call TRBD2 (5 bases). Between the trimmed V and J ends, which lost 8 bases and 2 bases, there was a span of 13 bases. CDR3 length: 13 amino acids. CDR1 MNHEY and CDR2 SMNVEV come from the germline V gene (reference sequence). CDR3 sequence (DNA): TGTGCCAGCTCCCCGGGAATCACCTACGAGCAGTACTTC. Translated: CASSPGITYEQYF.

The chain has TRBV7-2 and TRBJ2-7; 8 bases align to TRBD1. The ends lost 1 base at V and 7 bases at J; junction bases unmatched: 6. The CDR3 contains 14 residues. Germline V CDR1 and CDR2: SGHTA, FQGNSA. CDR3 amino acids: CASSLDQGAREQYF. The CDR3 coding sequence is TGTGCCAGCAGCTTAGATCAGGGGGCGCGTGAGCAGTACTTC.

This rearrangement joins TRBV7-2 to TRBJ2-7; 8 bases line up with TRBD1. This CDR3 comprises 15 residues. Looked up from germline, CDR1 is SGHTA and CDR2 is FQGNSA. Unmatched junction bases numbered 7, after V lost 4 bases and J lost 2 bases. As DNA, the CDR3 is TGTGCCAGCAGCTCCGGACAGGGCCGCACCTACGAGCAGTACTTC. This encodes CASSSGQGRTYEQYF.

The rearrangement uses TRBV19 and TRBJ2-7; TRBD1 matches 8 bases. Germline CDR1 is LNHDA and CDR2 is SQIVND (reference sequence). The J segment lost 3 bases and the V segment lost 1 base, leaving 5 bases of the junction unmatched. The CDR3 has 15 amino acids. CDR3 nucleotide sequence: TGTGCCAGTAGTATAGGTGCGACAGGGGTCTACGAGCAGTACTTC. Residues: CASSIGATGVYEQYF.

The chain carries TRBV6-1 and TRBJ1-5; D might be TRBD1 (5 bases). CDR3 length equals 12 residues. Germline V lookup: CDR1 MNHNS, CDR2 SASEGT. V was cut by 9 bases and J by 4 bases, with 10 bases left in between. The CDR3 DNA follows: TGTGCCAGTGGGGGGGGAAATCAGCCCCAGCATTTT. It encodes CASGGGNQPQHF.

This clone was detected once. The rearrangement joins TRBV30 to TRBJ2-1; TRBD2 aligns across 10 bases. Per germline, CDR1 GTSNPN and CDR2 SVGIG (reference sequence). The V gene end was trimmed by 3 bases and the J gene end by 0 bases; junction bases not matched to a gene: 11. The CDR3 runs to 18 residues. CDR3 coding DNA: TGTGCCTGGAGGGAGGTAGCGGGGGGCCGTAGCTCCTACAATGAGCAGTTCTTC. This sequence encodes CAWREVAGGRSSYNEQFF.

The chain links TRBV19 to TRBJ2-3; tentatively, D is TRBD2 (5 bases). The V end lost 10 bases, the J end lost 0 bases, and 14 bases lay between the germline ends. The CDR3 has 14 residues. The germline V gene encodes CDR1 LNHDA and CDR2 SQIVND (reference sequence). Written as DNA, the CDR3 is TGTGCCACCGCACAGCGGACGAGCACAGATACGCAGTATTTT. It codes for CATAQRTSTDTQYF.

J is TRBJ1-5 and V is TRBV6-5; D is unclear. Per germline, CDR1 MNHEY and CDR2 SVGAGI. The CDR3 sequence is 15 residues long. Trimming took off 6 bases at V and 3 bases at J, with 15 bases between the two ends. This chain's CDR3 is CASRPFGVINQPQHF. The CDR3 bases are TGTGCCAGCAGGCCCTTCGGAGTAATCAATCAGCCCCAGCATTTT.

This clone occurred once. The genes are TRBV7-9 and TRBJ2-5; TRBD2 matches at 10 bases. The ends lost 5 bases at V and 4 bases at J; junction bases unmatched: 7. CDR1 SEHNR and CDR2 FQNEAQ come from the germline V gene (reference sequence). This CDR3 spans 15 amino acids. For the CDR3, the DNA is TGTGCCAGCAGCACCCCTAGCGGGAGTGGAGAGACCCAGTACTTC. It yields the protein CASSTPSGSGETQYF.